This is a list of T cell receptor beta chains from one sample in a study of blood T cell repertoires in COVID-19. Measured with immunoSEQ multiplex PCR; TCRdb has only the in-frame clones, and not every one. Seen here are approximately 250,000 clones, just under 90% observed once, and the top ten hold about 4%. Sequencing was done on a sample of PBMCs or T cells enriched from blood (not recorded which). These receptors came from a woman aged 25 to 39 with acute COVID-19. The CDR3 runs from the conserved cysteine through the conserved F or W. The order of the fields is clone size, V gene, J gene, CDR3 protein. Part of the rows lack a size; the others show once, few, many or a class for expanded clones.

.	TRBV6-5	TRBJ1-5	CASNPQDSSNQPQHF
large	TRBV12-3/TRBV12-4	TRBJ2-1	CASSMSSYNEQFF
.	TRBV27	TRBJ2-2	CASSRDKNTGELFF
.	TRBV20-1	TRBJ1-2	CSAWTGWGYTF
once	TRBV28	TRBJ2-3	CASSWASSTDTQYF
.	TRBV28	TRBJ2-7	CASSSGTNSYEQYF
.	TRBV29-1	TRBJ2-5	CSVQQGAQETQYF
.	TRBV28	TRBJ2-7	CASSFPVTGTGSHEQYF
few	TRBV6-2/TRBV6-3	TRBJ1-5	CASSYAGTGPNQPQHF
.	TRBV19	TRBJ2-1	CASSIFGGINNEQFF
.	TRBV18	TRBJ1-4	CASSPPGQATNEKLFF
.	TRBV3-1/TRBV3-2	TRBJ2-1	CASSQVSSGRGDEQFF
.	TRBV15	TRBJ1-1	CATSRDRDGGTEAFF
.	TRBV29-1	TRBJ2-7	CSVGTGAYYEQYF
.	TRBV5-4	TRBJ2-6	CASSLAVRGAHSGANVLTF
.	TRBV19	TRBJ1-5	CASSIDRGSRYQPQHF
.	TRBV27	TRBJ2-1	CASSLGGSSYNEQFF
few	TRBV5-4	TRBJ1-2	CASSSGQSYGYTF